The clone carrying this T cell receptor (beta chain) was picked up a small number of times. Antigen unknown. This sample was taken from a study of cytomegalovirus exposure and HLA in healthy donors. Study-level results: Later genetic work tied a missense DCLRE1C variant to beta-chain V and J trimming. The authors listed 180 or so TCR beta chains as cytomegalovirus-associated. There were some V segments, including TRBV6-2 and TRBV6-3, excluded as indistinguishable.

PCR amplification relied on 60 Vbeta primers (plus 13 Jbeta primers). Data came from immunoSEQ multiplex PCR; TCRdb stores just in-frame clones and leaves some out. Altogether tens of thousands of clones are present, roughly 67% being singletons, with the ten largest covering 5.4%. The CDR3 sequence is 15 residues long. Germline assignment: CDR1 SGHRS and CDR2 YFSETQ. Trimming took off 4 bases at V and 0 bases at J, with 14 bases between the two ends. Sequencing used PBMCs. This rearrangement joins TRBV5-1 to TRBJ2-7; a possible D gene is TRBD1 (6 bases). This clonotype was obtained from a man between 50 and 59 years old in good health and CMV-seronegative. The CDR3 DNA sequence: TGCGCCAGCAGCCCTACAGGGCCTAGCTCCTACGAGCAGTACTTC. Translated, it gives CASSPTGPSSYEQYF. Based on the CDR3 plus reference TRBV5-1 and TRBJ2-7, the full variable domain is KAGVTQTPRYLIKTRGQQVTLSCSPISGHRSVSWYQQTPGQGLQFLFEYFSETQRNKGNFPGRFSGRQFSNSRSEMNVSTLELGDSALYLCASSPTGPSSYEQYFGPGTRLTVT.